The 29 T cell receptor beta chains presented below share a single source sample, sequenced in a study of blood T cell repertoires in COVID-19. Clones were read by immunoSEQ multiplex PCR, and TCRdb kept only the in-frame ones, dropping some. Of 50,000 to 55,000 clones listed, around 88% are singletons. Sequencing was performed on peripheral blood. The source of these receptors is a woman aged 80 or over with acute or convalescent COVID-19.

With respect to this clone: This same CDR3 is encoded by further DNA sequences in the sample. V usage is TRBV5-1 and J usage is TRBJ1-2, with D maybe TRBD1 (5 bases). Germline assignment: CDR1 SGHRS and CDR2 YFSETQ. V was pared by 5 bases and J by 7 bases, with 21 bases between. The CDR3 totals 15 residues. The DNA of the CDR3 is TGCGCCAGCAGTCCGGGGGTAGGGGCTGGTCGTGGCTACACCTTC. It is translated as CASSPGVGAGRGYTF.

This clone appeared once. CDR3 in DNA: TGCGCCAGCAGCCTGGGACTAGCCACAGATACGCAGTATTTT. Its translation is CASSLGLATDTQYF. The chain combines TRBV5-1 with TRBJ2-3; 9 bases line up with TRBD2. Unmatched junction bases numbered 2, after V lost 4 bases and J lost 2 bases. This CDR3 is built from 14 residues. Germline V CDR1 and CDR2: SGHRS, YFSETQ.

The chain carries TRBV24-1 and TRBJ1-4; 9 bases line up with TRBD1. With V trimmed by 3 bases and J by 5 bases, 6 bases remained unmatched. The CDR3 runs to 16 residues. In germline, CDR1 is KGHDR, CDR2 SFDVKD. CDR3 protein: CATSDRDRAKNEKLFF. In DNA, the CDR3 is TGTGCCACCAGTGATCGGGACAGGGCAAAAAATGAAAAACTGTTTTTT.

This clone was seen a few times. The V call is TRBV5-1, the J call TRBJ2-1, with 7 nucleotides matching TRBD2. Unmatched junction bases numbered 7, after V lost 4 bases and J lost 3 bases. Germline V CDR1 and CDR2: SGHRS, YFSETQ. The CDR3 covers 15 residues. CDR3 in DNA: TGCGCCAGCAGCCCGGCGGGAGCCCTCTACAATGAGCAGTTCTTC. Translated: CASSPAGALYNEQFF.

V and J are TRBV5-1 and TRBJ1-1; no clear D. There are 14 residues in the CDR3. Trimming took 4 bases from V and 1 from J, leaving 11 bases between them. Germline CDR1 SGHRS, CDR2 YFSETQ. CDR3 in DNA: TGCGCCAGCAGCGTAGATACCGGGAACACTGAAGCTTTCTTT. This encodes CASSVDTGNTEAFF.

The V gene is TRBV6-5, the J gene TRBJ1-2; D possibly corresponds to TRBD1 (6 bases). V was clipped by 6 bases and J by 4 bases, with 15 bases between them. This CDR3 spans 14 amino acids. CDR1 is MNHEY, CDR2 SVGAGI, per germline. The CDR3 region has the DNA TGTGCCAGCAGGGACCTGTCACAGGGCTATGGCTACACCTTC. This encodes CASRDLSQGYGYTF.

Written as DNA, the CDR3 is TGTGCCAGTAGCACGACAGGGGGAAGCAATCAGCCCCAGCATTTT. Translating it yields CASSTTGGSNQPQHF. The gene calls are TRBV19 and TRBJ1-5; 9 bases are shared with TRBD1. Germline V gives CDR1 LNHDA, CDR2 SQIVND (reference sequence). With 6 bases clipped from V and 1 base from J, the junction kept 4 bases outside the gene matches. This CDR3 is 15 amino acids long.

This clone was counted a few times. This chain connects TRBV3-1 (or the pseudogene TRBV3-2) to TRBJ1-1; the D gene is possibly TRBD1 (5 bases). Germline CDR1 is LGHDT and CDR2 is YNNKEL (reference sequence). V lost 0 bases, J lost 0 bases, and 8 bases lay in between. CDR3 size: 15 residues. In DNA form, the CDR3 reads TGTGCCAGCAGCCAAGAGCAGGGAATGAACACTGAAGCTTTCTTT. Encoded protein: CASSQEQGMNTEAFF.

The rearrangement uses TRBV27 and TRBJ2-3, with TRBD2 matching 15 bases. Per germline, CDR1 MNHEY and CDR2 SMNVEV (reference sequence). The CDR3 has 19 residues. V was clipped by 4 bases and J by 0 bases; unmatched bases: 8. CDR3 bases: TGTGCCAGCAGTTGGGGGACTAGCGGGGGGCAGTCTAGCACAGATACGCAGTATTTT. Translating it yields CASSWGTSGGQSSTDTQYF.

The J gene is TRBJ2-7, the V gene TRBV18; 7 bases fit TRBD1. CDR1 is KGHSH, CDR2 LQKENI, per germline. The CDR3 has 13 residues. V was clipped by 4 bases and J by 6 bases; unmatched bases: 6. The DNA of the CDR3 is TGTGCCAGCTCACTTGGACAGGCCCGCGAGCAGTACTTC. Translated, it gives CASSLGQAREQYF.

CDR3 bases: TGTGCCAGCAGTTTACTACTAGCAGGGGATACGCAGTATTTT. Translated: CASSLLLAGDTQYF. This rearrangement joins TRBV27 to TRBJ2-3; D perhaps matches TRBD2 (6 bases). V lost 2 bases to trimming and J lost 6 bases, with 12 bases between them. The CDR3 is made up of 14 amino acids. Germline lookup yields CDR1 MNHEY and CDR2 SMNVEV (reference sequence).

The CDR3 DNA sequence: TGTGCCAGCAGTGAGGGACTAGAACGGTATACGCAGTATTTT. Its protein product is CASSEGLERYTQYF. The chain has TRBV2 and TRBJ2-3; 8 nucleotides align to TRBD2. Germline trimming cut 3 bases from V and 7 bases from J; bases unmatched to any gene: 6. CDR1 SNHLY and CDR2 FYNNEI come from the germline V gene. This CDR3 has 14 residues.

This chain links TRBV5-4 with TRBJ2-2, with 9 bases aligning to TRBD2. The germline CDR1 and CDR2 sequences are SGHNT and YYREEE (reference sequence). The V segment lost 1 base and the J segment 7 bases; nucleotides outside the gene matches: 2. The CDR3 is 14 amino acids. CDR3 in DNA: TGTGCCAGCAGCTTGAGTAGCGGGAGCGGGGAGCTGTTTTTT. Translated: CASSLSSGSGELFF.

The genes are TRBV28 and TRBJ1-5; D unresolved. The germline CDR1 and CDR2 sequences are MDHEN and SYDVKM. The CDR3 has 13 residues. Trimming pared 3 bases from V and 7 bases from J, leaving 10 bases between. The CDR3 spells CASSFGVKQPQHF. The DNA for the CDR3 is TGTGCCAGCAGTTTTGGAGTAAAACAGCCCCAGCATTTT.

The count of this clone is one. This chain links TRBV11-2 with TRBJ1-5; D unresolved. The CDR3 consists of 13 residues. Trimming stripped 2 bases from V and 11 bases from J, with 13 bases between. Germline assignment: CDR1 SGHAT and CDR2 FQNNGV. CDR3 loop: CASSLSQVGAQHF. CDR3 DNA sequence: TGTGCCAGCAGCTTATCTCAAGTAGGAGCCCAGCATTTT.

This clone was seen once. This chain joins TRBV6-5 and TRBJ1-5; 9 nucleotides match TRBD1. In germline, CDR1 is MNHEY, CDR2 SVGAGI. The CDR3 totals 13 residues. Unmatched junction bases numbered 6, after V lost 6 bases and J lost 9 bases. CDR3: CASRRQGEAPQHF. The CDR3 DNA reads as TGTGCCAGCAGGCGACAGGGGGAGGCGCCCCAGCATTTT.

V is TRBV11-3 and J is TRBJ1-6; D may be TRBD1 (5 bases). CDR1 is SGHNT and CDR2 is YENEEA in the germline V gene. V shed 1 base and J shed 8 bases, with 12 bases lying between them. This CDR3 contains 15 residues. The CDR3 sequence: CASSLGGGVYSPLHF. CDR3 bases: TGTGCCAGCAGCTTAGGCGGGGGTGTTTATTCACCCCTCCACTTT. Together with reference TRBV11-3 and TRBJ1-6, the CDR3 gives the full variable domain: EAGVVQSPRYKIIEKKQPVAFWCNPISGHNTLYWYLQNLGQGPELLIRYENEEAVDDSQLPKDRFSAERLKGVDSTLKIQPAELGDSAVYLCASSLGGGVYSPLHFGNGTRLTVT.

The chain carries TRBV5-1 and TRBJ2-7; 10 bases are shared with TRBD1. The germline V gene encodes CDR1 SGHRS and CDR2 YFSETQ. This CDR3 is built from 14 residues. Trimming took 5 bases from V and 6 from J; bases not matched to a gene: 8. This CDR3 reads CASRSDRGASEQYV. The CDR3 DNA reads as TGCGCCAGCAGGTCGGACAGGGGGGCCTCCGAGCAGTACGTC.

The rearrangement links TRBV19 to TRBJ2-3; D might be TRBD2 (6 bases). The CDR3 covers 15 residues. Germline V gives CDR1 LNHDA, CDR2 SQIVND (reference sequence). Trimming took off 3 bases at V and 4 bases at J, with 14 bases between the two ends. Here the CDR3 reads CASSMLLAGADTQYF. In DNA form, the CDR3 reads TGTGCCAGTAGTATGTTACTAGCTGGCGCAGATACGCAGTATTTT.

The V and J genes are TRBV2 and TRBJ1-5, with D possibly being TRBD1 (5 bases). This CDR3 has 14 amino acids. Germline CDR1 reads SNHLY; CDR2 reads FYNNEI. V lost 4 bases and J lost 0, with 7 bases in between. This CDR3 is CASSGQYSNQPQHF. The DNA for the CDR3 is TGTGCCAGCAGTGGACAGTATAGCAATCAGCCCCAGCATTTT.

V gene TRBV5-1 combines with J gene TRBJ2-2; possibly TRBD2 for D (5 bases). Germline loops: CDR1 SGHRS, CDR2 YFSETQ. Trimming removed 3 bases at V and 2 bases at J, with 11 bases between. The CDR3 is 15 amino acids. CDR3 DNA: TGCGCCAGCAGCTATGCTAGCCCCAACACCGGGGAGCTGTTTTTT. It codes for CASSYASPNTGELFF.

The rearrangement uses TRBV13 and TRBJ2-1; 8 bases match TRBD2. The CDR3 runs to 16 residues. V dropped 8 bases and J dropped 6; count of bases not matched to a gene: 15. Germline CDR1 PRHDT, CDR2 FYEKMQ (reference sequence). The CDR3 bases are TGTGCCAGCTCCCCTAGCGGGTGGGCGGGGTTCAATGAGCAGTTCTTC. This sequence encodes CASSPSGWAGFNEQFF.

This clone was counted between two and nine times. This chain links TRBV27 with TRBJ2-7; 7 bases are a match to TRBD1. V was clipped by 4 bases and J by 2 bases; unmatched bases: 5. CDR3 length: 14 amino acids. In germline, CDR1 is MNHEY, CDR2 SMNVEV (reference sequence). In nucleotides, the CDR3 is TGTGCCAGCAGTTCCCCAGGACAGGCCTACGAGCAGTACTTC. The encoded protein is CASSSPGQAYEQYF.

This chain links TRBV7-8 with TRBJ2-1; 10 nucleotides agree with TRBD2. V trimming: 6 bases; J trimming: 2 bases; junction bases outside the gene matches: 4. Germline V gene lookup returns CDR1 SGHVS and CDR2 FQNEAQ. This CDR3 region has 15 residues. CDR3 sequence: CASRSTSGAYNEQFF. The DNA for the CDR3 is TGTGCCAGCAGATCCACTAGCGGGGCCTACAATGAGCAGTTCTTC.

This clone appeared a single time. V gene TRBV9 combines with J gene TRBJ1-3; 11 nucleotides line up with TRBD1. Losses at the gene ends were 5 bases for V and 2 bases for J; bases not matched to a gene: 6. Germline loops: CDR1 SGDLS, CDR2 YYNGEE. This CDR3 has 16 amino acids. The CDR3 sequence is CASSTSGQGAGNTIYF. The CDR3 DNA is TGTGCCAGCAGTACCTCGGGACAGGGGGCTGGAAACACCATATATTTT.

CDR3 region: CASQNTGVEETQYF. The DNA for the CDR3 is TGCGCCAGCCAGAATACAGGGGTAGAGGAGACCCAGTACTTC. This chain uses TRBV5-1 with TRBJ2-5; 7 positions match TRBD1. The CDR3 consists of 14 residues. Looked up from germline, CDR1 is SGHRS and CDR2 is YFSETQ. The junction had 11 bases not matched to a gene; V was cut back by 7 bases and J by 5 bases.

The V and J genes are TRBV4-1 and TRBJ2-2; 10 bases agree with TRBD2. Germline CDR1 MGHRA, CDR2 YSYEKL. With 5 bases clipped from V and 0 bases from J, the junction kept 6 bases outside the gene matches. The CDR3 consists of 17 residues. The CDR3 DNA reads as TGCGCCAGCAGCGACAGCGGGAGGGGGCCGAACACCGGGGAGCTGTTTTTT. Its translation: CASSDSGRGPNTGELFF.

The CDR3 is CASSQDLRGIETQYF. DNA of the CDR3: TGTGCCAGCAGCCAAGACTTGCGGGGGATAGAGACCCAGTACTTC. This chain uses TRBV4-2 with TRBJ2-5, with 7 bases lining up with TRBD2. CDR3 length equals 15 residues. V shed 0 bases, J shed 4 bases, and the junction held 5 bases outside the gene matches. Germline CDR1 and CDR2: LGHNA and YNFKEQ.

The chain joins TRBV6-4 to TRBJ2-1, with TRBD1 identical over 7 bases. Germline V gene sequence: CDR1 MRHNA, CDR2 SNTAGT. The CDR3 is 14 residues long. J gave up 5 bases and V 0 bases, and 1 base lay outside the gene matches. CDR3 sequence reads: CASSDSDRDNEQFF. The CDR3 DNA reads as TGTGCCAGCAGTGACTCCGACAGGGACAATGAGCAGTTCTTC.